Listed here is a single T cell receptor beta chain. Per the study methods: How many nucleated cells were present was estimated from reference gene primer amplification. Assay used: immunoSEQ multiplex PCR; TCRdb lists only in-frame clones, some missing. V, J and clone size were drawn from that table, and D and trimming were deduced from the DNA. Here the sample spans some 9,000 clones, 65% to 90% being singletons. This specimen belongs to a study of blood T cell repertoires in COVID-19. Background on the study: Nucleic acid was either cDNA or gDNA, and it came from T cells, B-cell-depleted T cells, or PBMCs.

Specimen: peripheral blood. The receptor was isolated from a human donor in a cohort sampled during active COVID-19.

This CDR3 reads CASSSSDRATGEQFF. CDR3 DNA sequence: TGTGCCAGCAGCTCATCCGACAGGGCGACAGGTGAGCAGTTCTTC. V and J are TRBV11-2 and TRBJ2-1; 7 bases are a match to TRBD1. This CDR3 spans 15 amino acids. Trimming removed 4 bases from V and 9 bases from J; junction bases left unmatched: 12. Germline-derived CDR1 and CDR2 are SGHAT and FQNNGV.